The clone carrying this TCR beta chain appeared many times. As yet, its antigen is unknown. Using its own MiXCR run on the 5' RACE reads, TCRdb lists one record per CDR3 protein. The sample contains 230,000 or so distinct CDR3 sequences, roughly 8% of which appear only once. CDR1 MGHRA and CDR2 YSYEKL come from the germline V gene. CDR3 length: 15 residues. V lost 4 bases to trimming and J lost 4 bases; unmatched junction nucleotides: 7. The data belong to a study of identical twins. Study-wide points: Model-predicted out-of-frame TCR alpha sharing fell below observed values in monozygotic twins. Weaker excess sharing between twins was seen in beta out-of-frame sequences.

This sample also appeared in a second study, on yellow fever vaccine responses in identical twins.

This clonotype was obtained from a woman aged 18-35 years in good health. The sample comprised CD8+ T cells sorted from blood. The chain employs TRBV4-1 and TRBJ2-3; TRBD2 matches 8 bases. CDR3 bases: TGCGCCAGCAGCCCATCCGGGGGGGCCGCAGATACGCAGTATTTT. Its protein is CASSPSGGAADTQYF.